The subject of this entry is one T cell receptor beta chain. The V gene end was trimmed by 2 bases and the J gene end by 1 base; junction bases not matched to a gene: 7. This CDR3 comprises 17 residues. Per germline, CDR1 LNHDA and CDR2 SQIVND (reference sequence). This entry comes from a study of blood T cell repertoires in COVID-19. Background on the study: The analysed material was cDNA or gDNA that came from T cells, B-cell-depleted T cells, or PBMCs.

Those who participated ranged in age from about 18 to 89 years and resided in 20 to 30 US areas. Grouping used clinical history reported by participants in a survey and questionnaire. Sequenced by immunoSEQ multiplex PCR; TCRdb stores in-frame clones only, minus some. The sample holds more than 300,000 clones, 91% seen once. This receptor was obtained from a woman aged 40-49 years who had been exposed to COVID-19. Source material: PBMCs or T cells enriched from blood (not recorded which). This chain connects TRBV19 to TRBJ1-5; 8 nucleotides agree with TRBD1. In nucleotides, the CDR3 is TGTGCCAGTAGTATAAGGGCAGGGGGCGTGAGCAATCAGCCCCAGCATTTT. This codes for CASSIRAGGVSNQPQHF.